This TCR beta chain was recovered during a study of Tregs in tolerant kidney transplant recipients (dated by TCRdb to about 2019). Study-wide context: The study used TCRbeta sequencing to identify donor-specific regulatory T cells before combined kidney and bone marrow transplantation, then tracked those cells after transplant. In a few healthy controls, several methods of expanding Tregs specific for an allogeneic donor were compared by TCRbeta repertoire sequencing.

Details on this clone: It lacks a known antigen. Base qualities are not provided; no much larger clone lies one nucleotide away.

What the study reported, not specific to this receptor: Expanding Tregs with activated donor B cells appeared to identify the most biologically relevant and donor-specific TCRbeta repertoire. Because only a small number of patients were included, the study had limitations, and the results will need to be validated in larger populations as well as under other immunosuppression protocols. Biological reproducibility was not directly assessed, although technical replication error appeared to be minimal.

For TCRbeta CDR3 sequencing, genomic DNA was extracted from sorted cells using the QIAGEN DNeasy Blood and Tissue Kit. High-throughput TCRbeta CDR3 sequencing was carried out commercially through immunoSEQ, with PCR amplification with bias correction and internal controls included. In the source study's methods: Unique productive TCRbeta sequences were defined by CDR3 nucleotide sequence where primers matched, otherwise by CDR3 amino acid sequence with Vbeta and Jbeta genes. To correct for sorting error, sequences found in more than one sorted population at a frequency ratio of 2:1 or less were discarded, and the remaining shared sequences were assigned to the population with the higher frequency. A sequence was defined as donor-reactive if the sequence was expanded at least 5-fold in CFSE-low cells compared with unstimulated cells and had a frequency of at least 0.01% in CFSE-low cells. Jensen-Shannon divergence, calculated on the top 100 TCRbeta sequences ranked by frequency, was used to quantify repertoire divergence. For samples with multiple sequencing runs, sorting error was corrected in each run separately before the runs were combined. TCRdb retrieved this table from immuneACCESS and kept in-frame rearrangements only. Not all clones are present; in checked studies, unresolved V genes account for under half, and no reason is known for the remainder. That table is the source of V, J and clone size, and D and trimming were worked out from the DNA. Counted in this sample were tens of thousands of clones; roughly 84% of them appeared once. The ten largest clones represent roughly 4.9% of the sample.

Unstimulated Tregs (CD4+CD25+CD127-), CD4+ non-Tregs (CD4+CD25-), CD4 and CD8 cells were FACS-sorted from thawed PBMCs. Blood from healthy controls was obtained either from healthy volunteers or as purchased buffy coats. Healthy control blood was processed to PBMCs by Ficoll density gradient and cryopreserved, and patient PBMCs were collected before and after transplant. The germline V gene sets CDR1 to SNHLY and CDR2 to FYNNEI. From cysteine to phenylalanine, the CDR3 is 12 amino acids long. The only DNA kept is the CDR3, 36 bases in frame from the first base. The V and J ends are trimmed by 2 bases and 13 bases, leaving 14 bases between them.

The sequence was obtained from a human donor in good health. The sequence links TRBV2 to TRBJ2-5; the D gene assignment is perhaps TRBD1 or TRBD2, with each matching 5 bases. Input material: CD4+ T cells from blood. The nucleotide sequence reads TGTGCCAGCAGTGAAAGGGCGGGCAGGGTGTACTTC. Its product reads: CASSERAGRVYF.